Below are 25 T cell receptor beta chains sequenced from a single sample in a study of blood T cell repertoires in COVID-19. Measured with immunoSEQ multiplex PCR; TCRdb has only the in-frame clones, and not every one. The sample consists of fewer than 350,000 clones, approximately 88% of them appearing once. Sequencing used PBMCs or T cells enriched from blood (not recorded which). These receptor sequences come from a woman aged 40-49 years who had recovered from COVID-19.

The genes are TRBV7-2 and TRBJ2-1; 10 bases line up with TRBD2. CDR1 is SGHTA, CDR2 FQGNSA, per germline. J lost 7 bases, V lost 8 bases, and 8 bases had no gene match. The CDR3 has 14 amino acids. The CDR3 loop reads CASGVAGGGNEQFF. DNA for the CDR3: TGTGCCAGCGGGGTAGCGGGAGGAGGGAATGAGCAGTTCTTC.

The chain recombines TRBV12-3 or TRBV12-4 with TRBJ2-1; 7 bases map to TRBD2. With 6 bases clipped from V and 8 bases from J, the junction kept 7 bases outside the gene matches. This CDR3 region has 13 residues. The CDR3, as DNA: TGTGCCAGCAGCCCTTTTGGGAGGGATGAGCAGTTCTTC. Translated: CASSPFGRDEQFF.

V and J are TRBV19 and TRBJ1-1; TRBD1 matches 8 bases. The V and J ends lost 7 bases and 4 bases, in that order; junction bases with no gene match: 5. Germline assignment: CDR1 LNHDA and CDR2 SQIVND (reference sequence). CDR3 length: 13 residues. As DNA, the CDR3 is TGTGCCAGTACACAGGGGGAGGCCACTGAAGCTTTCTTT. It codes for CASTQGEATEAFF.

The V gene is TRBV2, the J gene TRBJ2-2; D perhaps matches TRBD2 (5 bases). CDR3 length equals 13 residues. The germline V and J ends were trimmed by 6 bases and 6 bases, with 11 bases remaining between them. Germline CDR1 is SNHLY and CDR2 is FYNNEI. The CDR3 loop is CASRASGSGELFF. CDR3 DNA sequence: TGTGCCAGCAGAGCCAGCGGATCCGGGGAGCTGTTTTTT.

The chain is built from TRBV5-1 and TRBJ1-6; maybe TRBD1 (6 bases). Germline loops: CDR1 SGHRS, CDR2 YFSETQ. There are 16 residues in the CDR3. The germline V and J ends were trimmed by 1 base and 5 bases, with 13 bases remaining between them. DNA of the CDR3: TGCGCCAGCAGCTTGAAGGGGGTGAGCGATAATTCACCCCTCCACTTT. Amino acids: CASSLKGVSDNSPLHF. The full variable domain, its missing parts supplied by reference TRBV5-1 and TRBJ1-6, is KAGVTQTPRYLIKTRGQQVTLSCSPISGHRSVSWYQQTPGQGLQFLFEYFSETQRNKGNFPGRFSGRQFSNSRSEMNVSTLELGDSALYLCASSLKGVSDNSPLHFGNGTRLTVT.

The V gene is TRBV5-1, the J gene TRBJ2-7, with TRBD2 identical over 8 bases. This CDR3 has 16 amino acids. CDR1 SGHRS and CDR2 YFSETQ come from the germline V gene. Trimming removed 4 bases from V and 0 bases from J; junction bases left unmatched: 9. As DNA, the CDR3 is TGCGCCAGCAGCAAAAATAGCGGGATTAGCTCCTACGAGCAGTACTTC. Translating gives CASSKNSGISSYEQYF.

This clone was recorded a few times. This chain uses TRBV19 with TRBJ2-7; 9 nucleotides align to TRBD1. This CDR3 region has 14 residues. Per germline, CDR1 LNHDA and CDR2 SQIVND (reference sequence). The trim removed 3 bases at V and 4 bases at J, leaving 4 bases unmatched. In DNA, the CDR3 is TGTGCCAGTAGTATCGGGACAGGGAGGTACGAGCAGTACTTC. Amino acid sequence: CASSIGTGRYEQYF. The variable domain in full, with the rest retrieved from reference TRBV19 and TRBJ2-7, is DGGITQSPKYLFRKEGQNVTLSCEQNLNHDAMYWYRQDPGQGLRLIYYSQIVNDFQKGDIAEGYSVSREKKESFPLTVTSAQKNPTAFYLCASSIGTGRYEQYFGPGTRLTVT.

The chain couples TRBV7-9 to TRBJ1-4; tentative D call: TRBD1 (6 bases). The CDR3 spans 14 residues. V was cut by 5 bases and J by 8 bases, with 15 bases left in between. CDR1 and CDR2 (germline): SEHNR, FQNEAQ (reference sequence). The chain's CDR3 is CASSHPAGAEKLFF. CDR3 sequence (DNA): TGTGCCAGCAGCCATCCGGCGGGGGCGGAAAAACTGTTTTTT.

Regarding this clone: The junction departs from the called germline gene at one end, perhaps through a read error. The chain couples TRBV28 to TRBJ2-1; 10 bases agree with TRBD2. Germline CDR1 MDHEN, CDR2 SYDVKM. The CDR3 extends over 12 amino acids. CDR3: CASSLFLAGAVF. CDR3 DNA: TGTGCCAGCAGTTTATTCCTAGCGGGGGCGGTCTTC.

This clone has only a few counts. The rearrangement links TRBV27 to TRBJ2-7; D is undetermined. Trimming left V 0 bases short and J 0 bases short, with 6 bases between. Looked up from germline, CDR1 is MNHEY and CDR2 is SMNVEV (reference sequence). The CDR3 runs to 14 residues. The CDR3 is CASSLSSLSYEQYF. The DNA for the CDR3 is TGTGCCAGCAGTTTATCTAGCCTCTCCTACGAGCAGTACTTC.

This chain links TRBV13 with TRBJ1-1, with 7 bases matching TRBD1. Looked up from germline, CDR1 is PRHDT and CDR2 is FYEKMQ (reference sequence). Unmatched junction bases numbered 11, after V lost 5 bases and J lost 8 bases. The CDR3 length is 14 residues. The CDR3 DNA sequence: TGTGCCAGCAGCACCAGACAGGGACTTTTAGAAGCTTTCTTT. Protein sequence: CASSTRQGLLEAFF.

The gene calls are TRBV5-1 and TRBJ2-3, with TRBD1 matching 9 bases. With 2 bases clipped from V and 4 bases from J, the junction kept 5 bases outside the gene matches. CDR1 and CDR2 from the germline V gene are SGHRS and YFSETQ. The CDR3 is 15 residues long. CDR3 amino acids: CASSFGQGMADTQYF. CDR3 sequence (DNA): TGCGCCAGCAGCTTCGGACAGGGGATGGCAGATACGCAGTATTTT.

This sequence joins TRBV9 and TRBJ2-7; 7 nucleotides match TRBD2. The CDR3 is 16 residues long. Trimming took 0 bases from V and 6 from J; bases not matched to a gene: 12. Germline CDR1 and CDR2: SGDLS and YYNGEE. The CDR3 reads CASSVGMRSGGTEQYF. The CDR3 DNA sequence: TGTGCCAGCAGCGTAGGCATGAGGTCGGGGGGAACCGAGCAGTACTTC.

The chain joins TRBV6-4 to TRBJ2-6, with no clear D. The ends were cut back, 5 bases at V and 0 bases at J, with 5 bases in the middle. The CDR3 length is 14 residues. The germline gives CDR1 MRHNA, CDR2 SNTAGT. The CDR3, as DNA: TGTGCCAGCAGTTTAAACTCTGGGGCCAACGTCCTGACTTTC. It specifies CASSLNSGANVLTF.

The rearrangement uses TRBV28 and TRBJ2-7; TRBD2 matches 12 bases. J gave up 4 bases and V 6 bases, and 7 bases lay outside the gene matches. Germline V gene data show CDR1 as MDHEN and CDR2 as SYDVKM. This CDR3 is built from 15 residues. The CDR3 DNA reads as TGTGCCAGCAGCCTTATGACTAGCGGGAGATACGAGCAGTACTTC. Protein: CASSLMTSGRYEQYF.

V and J are TRBV2 and TRBJ2-1; 11 bases are shared with TRBD2. The V gene end was trimmed by 5 bases and the J gene end by 4 bases; junction bases not matched to a gene: 4. The germline V gene encodes CDR1 SNHLY and CDR2 FYNNEI. This CDR3 contains 15 residues. The CDR3 DNA follows: TGTGCCAGCAGTCAGACTAGCGGGGCATACAATGAGCAGTTCTTC. Amino acid sequence: CASSQTSGAYNEQFF.

The V call is TRBV5-8, the J call TRBJ1-2, with 7 nucleotides matching TRBD1. Germline CDR1 reads SGHTS; CDR2 reads YDEGEE. V shed 5 bases and J 2 bases; nucleotides not matched to a gene: 9. This CDR3 contains 15 residues. The chain's CDR3 is CASSAQGQRNYGYTF. The CDR3 DNA follows: TGTGCCAGCAGTGCACAGGGGCAGCGGAACTATGGCTACACCTTC.

This clone was observed a single time. The chain carries TRBV5-1 and TRBJ2-3; 7 positions agree with TRBD2. V was pared by 6 bases and J by 0 bases, with 4 bases of the junction left unmatched. The CDR3 sequence is 14 residues long. The germline CDR1 and CDR2 sequences are SGHRS and YFSETQ. The CDR3 loop is CASNKAGSTDTQYF. DNA for the CDR3: TGCGCCAGCAACAAAGCGGGAAGCACAGATACGCAGTATTTT.

The gene calls are TRBV4-1 and TRBJ2-5, with 8 bases matching TRBD1. This CDR3 has 14 residues. Per germline, CDR1 MGHRA and CDR2 YSYEKL. Trimming removed 2 bases from V and 6 bases from J; junction bases left unmatched: 5. The CDR3 sequence: CASSQIGQGKTQYF. For the CDR3, the DNA is TGCGCCAGCAGCCAAATAGGACAGGGCAAGACCCAGTACTTC.

The rearrangement links TRBV5-4 to TRBJ2-6, with unresolved D. V dropped 4 bases and J dropped 0 bases, with 11 bases sitting between them. CDR1 and CDR2 (germline): SGHNT, YYREEE (reference sequence). This CDR3 has 16 amino acids. CDR3 nucleotides: TGTGCCAGCAGCCCTGAGCGCAGCTCTGGGGCCAACGTCCTGACTTTC. Translating it yields CASSPERSSGANVLTF.

The V gene is TRBV30, the J gene TRBJ2-1; unclear D gene. This CDR3 contains 12 residues. The ends were cut back, 4 bases at V and 7 bases at J, with 11 bases in the middle. CDR1 and CDR2 (germline): GTSNPN, SVGIG (reference sequence). The CDR3 sequence: CAWTRFGNEQFF. The CDR3 bases are TGTGCCTGGACGCGGTTTGGGAATGAGCAGTTCTTC.

The chain has TRBV5-5 and TRBJ1-3; TRBD1 matches 7 bases. Per germline, CDR1 SGHKS and CDR2 YYEKEE (reference sequence). J gave up 0 bases and V 0 bases, and 9 bases lay outside the gene matches. This CDR3 has 18 amino acids. For the CDR3, the DNA is TGTGCCAGCAGCTTGGGCTGGTGGGGACAGAGCTCTGGAAACACCATATATTTT. Translating gives CASSLGWWGQSSGNTIYF.

The V gene is TRBV7-2, the J gene TRBJ2-4, with D tentatively TRBD1 (5 bases). The germline V and J ends were trimmed by 5 bases and 0 bases, with 14 bases remaining between them. The germline V gene encodes CDR1 SGHTA and CDR2 FQGNSA. The CDR3 is 16 amino acids. As DNA, the CDR3 is TGTGCCAGCAGCCTTAAGGGGCCGGGAGCCAAAAACATTCAGTACTTC. Its protein is CASSLKGPGAKNIQYF.

This clone has only one observation. The chain combines TRBV30 with TRBJ2-7; 7 bases map to TRBD2. CDR1 and CDR2 (germline): GTSNPN, SVGIG (reference sequence). V lost 4 bases and J lost 0; bases outside the gene matches: 6. The CDR3 has 14 residues. The CDR3 bases are TGTGCCTGGAATCTGGGAGGGGTCTCCTACGAGCAGTACTTC. Protein product: CAWNLGGVSYEQYF.

The chain joins TRBV5-4 to TRBJ2-1, with D unresolved. Trimming stripped 4 bases from V and 4 bases from J, with 3 bases between. Looked up from germline, CDR1 is SGHNT and CDR2 is YYREEE (reference sequence). This CDR3 spans 11 amino acids. The CDR3 sequence: CASSQYNEQFF. The DNA for the CDR3 is TGTGCCAGCAGCCAATACAATGAGCAGTTCTTC.